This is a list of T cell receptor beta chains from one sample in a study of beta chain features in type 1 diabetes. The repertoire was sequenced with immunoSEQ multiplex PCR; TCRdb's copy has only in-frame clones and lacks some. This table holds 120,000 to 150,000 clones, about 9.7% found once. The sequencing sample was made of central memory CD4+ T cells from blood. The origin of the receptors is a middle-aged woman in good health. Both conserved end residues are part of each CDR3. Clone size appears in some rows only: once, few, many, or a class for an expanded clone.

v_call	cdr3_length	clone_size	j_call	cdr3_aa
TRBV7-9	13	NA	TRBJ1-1	CASSREEGTEAFF
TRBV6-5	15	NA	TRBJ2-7	CASSLDRGGSYEQYF
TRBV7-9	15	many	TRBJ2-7	CASSFMGTGGSGQYF
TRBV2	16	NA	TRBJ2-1	CASSRRTGLGNNEQFF
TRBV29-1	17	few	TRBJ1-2	CSVEDTPGGYSAFGYTF
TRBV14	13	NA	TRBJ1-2	CASTRDRGLGYTF
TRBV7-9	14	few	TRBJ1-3	CASSLGATGNTIYF
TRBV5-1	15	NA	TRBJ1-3	CASSFGDSSGNTIYF
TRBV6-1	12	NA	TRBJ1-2	CAISDLRWGYTF
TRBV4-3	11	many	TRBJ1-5	CASSLGQPQHF
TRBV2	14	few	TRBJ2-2	CASISRGNTGELFF
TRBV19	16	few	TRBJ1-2	CASSIDWGQGTYGYTF
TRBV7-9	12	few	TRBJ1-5	CASSSQLAPQHF
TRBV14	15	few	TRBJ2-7	CASSQENRGSYEQYF
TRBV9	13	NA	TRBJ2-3	CASSGAGADTQYF
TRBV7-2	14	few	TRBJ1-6	CASSLEGGISPLHF
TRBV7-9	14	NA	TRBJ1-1	CASSLGQGNTEAFF
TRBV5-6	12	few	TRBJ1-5	CASSGRAQPQHF
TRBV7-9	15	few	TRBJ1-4	CASSFTGQMNEKLFF
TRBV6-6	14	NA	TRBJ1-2	CASSYSGQGDGYTF
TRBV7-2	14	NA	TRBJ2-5	CASGGRGGQETQYF
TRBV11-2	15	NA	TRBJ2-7	CASSLVGGSSYEQYF